The sequence of this TCR beta chain was determined in a study of blood T cell repertoires in COVID-19. Study information: Sources were T cells, B-cell-depleted T cells, or PBMCs; the material itself was cDNA or gDNA.

This CDR3 contains 16 residues. Germline V CDR1 and CDR2: SNHLY, FYNNEI. Trimming removed 3 bases from V and 8 bases from J, with 19 bases in between. Methods used by the authors: Nucleated cell counts were estimated from reference gene primer amplification. Profiling relied on immunoSEQ multiplex PCR, and the TCRdb table lists in-frame clones only, not all of them. The DNA gave D and trimming, while V, J and clone size come from that table. The sample carries fewer than 350,000 clones, about four fifths recorded once. This sequence was found in an older woman with active or convalescent COVID-19. The sequencing sample was made of peripheral blood. The chain links TRBV2 to TRBJ1-4; D possibly corresponds to TRBD1 (6 bases). The CDR3 region has the DNA TGTGCCAGCAGTGATCACCTAGCACAGGGAAGCGAAAAACTGTTTTTT. Encoded protein: CASSDHLAQGSEKLFF.